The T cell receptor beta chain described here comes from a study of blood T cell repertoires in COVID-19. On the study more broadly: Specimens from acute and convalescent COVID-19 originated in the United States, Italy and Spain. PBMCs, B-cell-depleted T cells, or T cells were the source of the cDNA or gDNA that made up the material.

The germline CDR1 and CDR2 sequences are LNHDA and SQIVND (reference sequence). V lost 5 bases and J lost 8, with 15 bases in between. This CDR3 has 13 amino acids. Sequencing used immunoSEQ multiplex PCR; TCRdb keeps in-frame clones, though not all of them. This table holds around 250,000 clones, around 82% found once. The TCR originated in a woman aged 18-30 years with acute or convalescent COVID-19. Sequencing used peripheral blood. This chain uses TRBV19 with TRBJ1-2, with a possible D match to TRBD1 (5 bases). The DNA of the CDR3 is TGTGCCAGTAGTTCTACGGGGGAGGGCGGCTACACCTTC. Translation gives CASSSTGEGGYTF.